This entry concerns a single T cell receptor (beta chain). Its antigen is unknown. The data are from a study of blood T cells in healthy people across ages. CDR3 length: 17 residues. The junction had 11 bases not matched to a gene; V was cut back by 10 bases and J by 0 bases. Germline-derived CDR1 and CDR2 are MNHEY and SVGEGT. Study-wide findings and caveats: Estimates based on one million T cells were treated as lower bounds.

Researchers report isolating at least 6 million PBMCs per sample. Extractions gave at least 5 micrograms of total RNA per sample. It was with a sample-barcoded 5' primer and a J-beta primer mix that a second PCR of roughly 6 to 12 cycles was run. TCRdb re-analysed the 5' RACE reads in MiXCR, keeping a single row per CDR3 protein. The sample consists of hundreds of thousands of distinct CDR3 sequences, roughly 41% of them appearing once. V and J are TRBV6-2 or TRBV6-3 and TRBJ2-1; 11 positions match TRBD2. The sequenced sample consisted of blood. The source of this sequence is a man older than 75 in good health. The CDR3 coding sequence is TGTGCCACCCTGCCTAGCGGGAGGCCAAGCTCCTACAATGAGCAGTTCTTC. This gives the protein CATLPSGRPSSYNEQFF.